The T cell receptor (beta chain) described here comes from a study of beta chain features in type 1 diabetes. Overall study findings and caveats: When VDJ junctions were examined, type 1 diabetes patients showed fewer insertions and more deletions. Patients with Type 1 diabetes showed moderately but significantly shorter TCRB CDR3s in all four CD4+ subsets. Researchers cautioned that cDNA sequencing could over-represent cells with high TCR expression. Still unanswered here is whether HLA type influences TCRB rearrangement.

A sort by CD45RO/CCR7/CD25/CD127/CD95/CD27 yielded CD4+ naive, central memory, regulatory and stem cell-like memory cells. The CDR3 loop spans 15 amino acids. Germline V lookup: CDR1 KGHSH, CDR2 LQKENI. Between the trimmed V and J ends, which lost 6 bases and 0 bases, there was a span of 12 bases. Expressed TCRB transcripts were sequenced because the entire RNA isolate underwent reverse transcription. Data came from immunoSEQ multiplex PCR; TCRdb stores just in-frame clones and leaves some out. The profile shows over 150,000 clones, around 10% of them singletons. About this clone: Its antigen remains unidentified.

The chain uses TRBV18 and TRBJ1-3; D not certain. This TCR derives from a man aged 30 to 45 with type 1 diabetes. The sequenced sample was central memory CD4+ T cells from blood. The CDR3 DNA follows: TGTGCCAGCTCCGTAACGGGGTACTCTGGAAACACCATATATTTT. Translating gives CASSVTGYSGNTIYF.